This is a list of T cell receptor beta chains from one sample in a study of graft-versus-host responses after intestinal transplantation. Repertoires were generated with immunoSEQ multiplex PCR, while TCRdb's copy carries only in-frame clones and drops some. This table holds approximately 90,000 clones, just over 90% found once. The antigens of these receptors remain unknown. The starting material was unstimulated CD8+ T cells sorted from spleen or lymph node cells, obtained before intestinal transplant. All receptors come from a human donor who received an intestinal transplant. The CDR3 runs from the conserved cysteine through the conserved F or W. Fields, in order: D gene, clone size, J gene, V gene, CDR3 DNA, CDR3 protein. The D gene is left open where the match is weak. Only part of the rows carry a size: once, few, many, or a class if the clone is expanded.

TRBD1 | - | TRBJ1-1 | TRBV11-2 | TGTGCCAGCAGCTTAGAAACAGGGGTGAATCCTGAAGCTTTCTTT | CASSLETGVNPEAFF
TRBD1 | once | TRBJ2-7 | TRBV5-6 | TGTGCCAGCAGCTTGGAAGACAGGGACGAGCAGTACTTC | CASSLEDRDEQYF
- | - | TRBJ2-2 | TRBV5-6 | TGTGCCAGCAGCTTTAGTCCCACCGGGGAGCTGTTTTTT | CASSFSPTGELFF
TRBD2 | once | TRBJ2-1 | TRBV10-2 | TGCGCCAGCAGTGAGTCGTCTTGGAGCGGGGGAGGGAATGAGCAGTTCTTC | CASSESSWSGGGNEQFF
TRBD1 | - | TRBJ2-7 | TRBV4-3 | TGCGCCAGCAGCCAAGACAGGGGGCTGAACCGGCACTTC | CASSQDRGLNRHF
TRBD2 | - | TRBJ2-7 | TRBV11-2 | TGTGCCAGCAGCTCACTCCGGACTAGCGGGGGGTCCTACGAGCAGTACTTC | CASSSLRTSGGSYEQYF
- | - | TRBJ1-6 | TRBV4-1 | TGCGCCAGCAGCCAAGGGCCGAGGACACTTGGTAATTCACCCCTCCACTTT | CASSQGPRTLGNSPLHF
- | - | TRBJ2-1 | TRBV19 | TGTGCCAGTAGTACGTGGGGCGGGGACAATGAGCAGTTCTTC | CASSTWGGDNEQFF
- | - | TRBJ1-2 | TRBV7-9 | TGTGCCAGCAGCTCCCAAGTCCGAACTTTTAACTATGGCTACACCTTC | CASSSQVRTFNYGYTF
- | - | TRBJ2-7 | TRBV11-2 | TGTGCCAGCAGCTTAGAATCCTCGTGGGGAGCCGAGCAGTACTTC | CASSLESSWGAEQYF
TRBD2 | - | TRBJ2-1 | TRBV5-1 | TGCGCCAGCAGCTCCGGACTAGCGGGGAGCTCCTACAATGAGCAGTTCTTC | CASSSGLAGSSYNEQFF
TRBD2 | - | TRBJ2-3 | TRBV4-3 | TGCGCCAGCAGCCAAGACTGGCTAGCGGGGGAGGAGGGCACAGATACGCAGTATTTT | CASSQDWLAGEEGTDTQYF
TRBD1 | - | TRBJ1-2 | TRBV9 | TGTGCCAGCAGCACTCGGACAGGCTCAGGCTACACCTTC | CASSTRTGSGYTF
- | - | TRBJ2-3 | TRBV11-3 | TGTGCCAGCAGCGCGCGACTAAGCCCAGATACGCAGTATTTT | CASSARLSPDTQYF
TRBD1 | once | TRBJ1-1 | TRBV27 | TGTGCCAGCAGTCCCGGCGGCACAGGGGCCAGTGAAGCTTTCTTT | CASSPGGTGASEAFF
TRBD2 | - | TRBJ2-7 | TRBV9 | TGTGCCAGCAGCGACGCCCCGGAGCGGGGGGCTTCCTACGAGCAGTACTTC | CASSDAPERGASYEQYF
- | - | TRBJ2-5 | TRBV18 | TGTGCCAGCTCACCGAGCGAAGCCTTCGTAGAGACCCAGTACTTC | CASSPSEAFVETQYF
- | - | TRBJ1-6 | TRBV19 | TGTGCCAGCGCGTCGTGGTTTCGCTATAATTCACCCCTCCACTTT | CASASWFRYNSPLHF
- | few | TRBJ1-1 | TRBV5-6 | TGTGCCAGCAGCTGGACAGCGAACACTGAAGCTTTCTTT | CASSWTANTEAFF